These 20 T cell receptor beta chains came from one sample sequenced in a study of T-cell reconstitution after alpha-beta-depleted transplantation in children. Preparation of the TCRbeta library involved a method that used unique molecular identifiers. In TCRdb, the PCR reads were re-called with MiXCR into one record per CDR3 protein. The sample has a few hundred thousand distinct CDR3 sequences, 10% to 15% seen once. This sample comprised PBMCs, mostly from graft donor cells, obtained 360 days after TCRalphabeta/CD19-depleted stem cell transplant. These receptors were collected from a male patient between 10 and 17 years old who had a stem cell transplant for acute myeloid leukemia, so the T cells may come from the graft donor.

This clonotype was seen a few times. The rearrangement joins TRBV6-5 to TRBJ1-1, with D perhaps TRBD1 (5 bases). Germline values: CDR1 MNHEY, CDR2 SVGAGI. The V gene lost 2 bases and the J gene lost 1 base, with 5 bases spanning the gap. The length of the CDR3 is 13 residues. CDR3 nucleotide sequence: TGTGCCAGCAGTTACACAGGGAACACTGAAGCTTTCTTT. It encodes CASSYTGNTEAFF.

This clonotype was detected only a few times. The chain couples TRBV21-1 to TRBJ2-1; the table's D call, TRBD2, has no DNA check behind it. TRBV21-1 constitutes a pseudogene. This CDR3 region has 17 residues. The CDR3 reads CASSKLLCGSDYNEQFF. The CDR3 nucleotides read TGTGCCAGCAGCAAATTATTGTGCGGGAGCGATTACAATGAGCAGTTCTTC.

This clonotype was seen a few times. V is TRBV13 and J is TRBJ2-7, with D unclear. The CDR3 loop spans 12 amino acids. CDR1 PRHDT and CDR2 FYEKMQ come from the germline V gene (reference sequence). The V end was cut by 5 bases, the J end by 9 bases, with 14 bases between. The CDR3 reads CASSLLSRVQYF. The DNA for the CDR3 is TGTGCCAGCAGCCTCCTATCTCGGGTGCAGTACTTC.

The DNA for the CDR3 is TGTGCCAGCAGCCAGGGAGGGGCCAACGTCCTGACTTTC. It encodes CASSQGGANVLTF. The chain uses TRBV7-8 and TRBJ2-6, with D possibly being TRBD1 (5 bases). This CDR3 is built from 13 residues. CDR1 and CDR2 from the germline V gene are SGHVS and FQNEAQ. The V and J ends lost 5 bases and 4 bases respectively, with 6 bases between them.

The chain has TRBV28 and TRBJ2-2; no reliable D call. V was trimmed by 6 bases and J by 9 bases, leaving 8 bases between them. CDR3 size: 11 residues. Looked up from germline, CDR1 is MDHEN and CDR2 is SYDVKM. The CDR3 sequence: CASSPSWELFF. The CDR3 coding sequence is TGTGCCAGCAGCCCTAGTTGGGAGCTGTTTTTT.

This chain uses TRBV29-1 with TRBJ2-1; TRBD1 matches 7 bases. This CDR3 region has 12 residues. CDR1 is SQVTM and CDR2 is ANQGSEA in the germline V gene. In DNA form, the CDR3 reads TGCCTAAGACAGGGATCCTACAATGAGCAGTTCTTC. Its translation: CLRQGSYNEQFF.

Many counts were recorded for this clonotype. V gene TRBV18 combines with J gene TRBJ2-7; no firm D call. The CDR3 extends over 14 amino acids. V was cut by 2 bases and J by 2 bases, with 10 bases left in between. Germline V gene sequence: CDR1 KGHSH, CDR2 LQKENI. The CDR3, as DNA: TGTGCCAGCTCACCAACGACTGTTACCTACGAGCAGTACTTC. Translation gives CASSPTTVTYEQYF.

The chain combines TRBV7-8 with TRBJ2-4, with D uncertain. The CDR3 is 14 amino acids. V lost 8 bases to trimming and J lost 0 bases, with 11 bases between them. CDR1 and CDR2 from the germline V gene are SGHVS and FQNEAQ. The CDR3 coding sequence is TGTGCCAGCGCATCGGACCCAGCCAAAAACATTCAGTACTTC. Its translation: CASASDPAKNIQYF.

This clonotype was found many times. The genes are TRBV2 and TRBJ2-3, with TRBD1 as a possible D gene (5 bases). This CDR3 is built from 12 residues. Looked up from germline, CDR1 is SNHLY and CDR2 is FYNNEI. Trimming cost V 7 bases and J 5 bases, with 10 bases left between them. The CDR3 bases are TGTGCCAGCATGATCAGGGTAGATACGCAGTATTTT. This sequence encodes CASMIRVDTQYF.

This clonotype was seen a handful of times. V is TRBV20-1 and J is TRBJ1-2; D gene uncertain. The CDR3 sequence is 12 residues long. The ends were cut back, 3 bases at V and 1 base at J, with 6 bases in the middle. Germline loops: CDR1 DFQATT, CDR2 SNEGSKA (reference sequence). The DNA of the CDR3 is TGCAGTGCTAGCACTCTTAACTATGGCTACACCTTC. Protein product: CSASTLNYGYTF.

V usage is TRBV4-3 and J usage is TRBJ2-5; the D is unclear. Germline V gene data show CDR1 as LGHNA and CDR2 as YSLEER. V lost 0 bases to trimming and J lost 4 bases, with 3 bases between them. This CDR3 is 12 amino acids long. CDR3 sequence (DNA): TGCGCCAGCAGCCAAGAAGGAGAGACCCAGTACTTC. As protein: CASSQEGETQYF.

This clonotype has just a few counts. The CDR3 DNA sequence: TGTGCCAGCAGCTTCGGAGGAGGGGCCAACTATGGCTACACCTTC. As protein: CASSFGGGANYGYTF. The chain combines TRBV7-3 with TRBJ1-2, with D perhaps matching TRBD1 (5 bases). V lost 3 bases and J lost 2, with 13 bases in between. The CDR3 runs to 15 residues. CDR1 SGHTA and CDR2 FQGTGA come from the germline V gene. The complete variable domain, with remaining parts taken from reference TRBV7-3 and TRBJ1-2, reads GAGVSQTPSNKVTEKGKYVELRCDPISGHTALYWYRQSLGQGPEFLIYFQGTGAADDSGLPNDRFFAVRPEGSVSTLKIQRTERGDSAVYLCASSFGGGANYGYTFGSGTRLTVV.

This chain connects TRBV5-1 to TRBJ2-7; 8 nucleotides agree with TRBD1. The germline V gene has CDR1 SGHRS and CDR2 YFSETQ. The CDR3 is 14 residues long. With V trimmed by 3 bases and J by 0 bases, 2 bases remained unmatched. The chain's CDR3 is CASSWTGLSYEQYF. The CDR3 nucleotides read TGCGCCAGCAGCTGGACAGGGCTCTCCTACGAGCAGTACTTC.

This clonotype was seen more than once but under ten times. V and J are TRBV11-2 and TRBJ2-5; 11 bases match TRBD2. The CDR3 sequence is 18 residues long. Trimming removed 3 bases from V and 5 bases from J; junction bases left unmatched: 14. Germline V gene data show CDR1 as SGHAT and CDR2 as FQNNGV. The CDR3 here is CASSFRNTSGSWQETQYF. The CDR3, as DNA: TGTGCCAGCAGCTTCCGGAACACTAGCGGGAGTTGGCAGGAGACCCAGTACTTC.

There are a few counts of this clonotype. This chain connects TRBV5-1 to TRBJ1-4; tentatively, D is TRBD1 (5 bases). The germline gives CDR1 SGHRS, CDR2 YFSETQ. The V end lost 1 base, the J end lost 8 bases, and 24 bases lay between the germline ends. The CDR3 is 18 residues long. CDR3 nucleotides: TGCGCCAGCAGCTTGATTTCGGGACTAGCGGGGGACGAAGAAAAACTGTTTTTT. Amino acids: CASSLISGLAGDEEKLFF.

The rearrangement uses TRBV7-6 and TRBJ2-7; 10 nucleotides align to TRBD2. Trimming at V came to 2 bases and at J to 2 bases, leaving 9 bases not matched to a gene. CDR1 is SGHVS and CDR2 is FNYEAQ in the germline V gene. This CDR3 is 17 amino acids long. The CDR3 loop reads CASSLNSGLAAPYEQYF. In nucleotides, the CDR3 is TGTGCCAGCAGCTTAAATTCTGGACTAGCGGCCCCCTACGAGCAGTACTTC. The complete variable domain, with remaining parts taken from reference TRBV7-6 and TRBJ2-7, reads GAGVSQSPRYKVTKRGQDVALRCDPISGHVSLYWYRQALGQGPEFLTYFNYEAQQDKSGLPNDRFSAERPEGSISTLTIQRTEQRDSAMYRCASSLNSGLAAPYEQYFGPGTRLTVT.

The rearrangement joins TRBV7-6 to TRBJ2-7, with D perhaps TRBD1 (6 bases). Looked up from germline, CDR1 is SGHVS and CDR2 is FNYEAQ. Between the trimmed V and J ends, which lost 4 bases and 1 base, there was a span of 17 bases. The CDR3 totals 16 residues. CDR3 nucleotide sequence: TGTGCCAGCAGCTCTGGGGGCGGTGGAATTTCCTACGAGCAGTACTTC. As protein: CASSSGGGGISYEQYF.

This clonotype was found a few times. V and J are TRBV9 and TRBJ2-5; 10 positions match TRBD2. V lost 4 bases to trimming and J lost 5 bases; unmatched junction nucleotides: 11. Germline CDR1 SGDLS, CDR2 YYNGEE. The CDR3 has 16 residues. The CDR3 bases are TGTGCCAGCAGCCCCGGGACTAGCGCTGGTGAGGAGACCCAGTACTTC. It specifies CASSPGTSAGEETQYF.

This clonotype was found a few times. The chain is built from TRBV28 and TRBJ2-7; D remains ambiguous. The CDR3 spans 13 residues. Germline V lookup: CDR1 MDHEN, CDR2 SYDVKM. Trimming removed 6 bases from V and 2 bases from J, with 11 bases in between. In nucleotides, the CDR3 is TGTGCCAGCAGCTCCCTACCTACCTACGAGCAGTACTTC. The encoded protein is CASSSLPTYEQYF.

This clonotype showed up just a few times. The V call is TRBV30, the J call TRBJ2-7; 10 bases are a match to TRBD1. This CDR3 contains 14 residues. With 2 bases clipped from V and 2 bases from J, the junction kept 3 bases outside the gene matches. CDR1 is GTSNPN, CDR2 SVGIG, per germline (reference sequence). The CDR3: CAWSPGQGTYEQYF. In nucleotides, the CDR3 is TGTGCCTGGAGTCCGGGACAGGGGACCTACGAGCAGTACTTC.